This TCR beta chain originates from a study of T-cell reconstitution after alpha-beta-depleted transplantation in children (dated by TCRdb to 2016 to 2018). Describing the broader study: The study quantitatively tracked T-cell immune reconstitution after TCRalphabeta/CD19-depleted allogeneic hematopoietic cell transplantation in children using TCR repertoire profiling. Findings and caveats that apply to the study as a whole: Over subsequent months, a decline in hyperexpanded clone frequencies was noted, and after one year, T-cell counts and TCRbeta diversity were mostly ascribed to newly produced T cells. The apparently early alphabetaT-cell count recovery about two months after transplant was reportedly dependent on only several hundred rapidly expanded clones derived from non-depleted graft cells. In some patients, the high TCRbeta diversity seen at day 60 was put down to recipient T cells and intrathymic progenitors that had survived conditioning.

Taken from cysteine to phenylalanine, the CDR3 has 16 residues. Left in the record is the CDR3 DNA by itself, 48 bases read in frame from the first base. The junction shows trimming of 4 bases on V and 4 bases on J, plus 17 bases between the germline ends. The germline V gene (reference sequence) sets CDR1 to LGHDT and CDR2 to YNNKEL. What this sample's treatment or condition label stands for: allogeneic hematopoietic cell transplantation with graft depleted of TCRalphabeta T cells and CD19 B cells. Transplant recipients were children who received TCRalphabeta/CD19-depleted allogeneic hematopoietic cell grafts. Notes on this clonotype: The antigen it recognizes is unknown. The record has no base qualities; no much larger clone is one base away.

The library was made by PCR. The run used an Illumina HiSeq 2500. TCR library preparation used molecular barcoding, with unique molecular identifiers applied to normalize quantification of the TCRbeta repertoire. TCRdb passed the public sequencing reads through fastp at Q25 and MiXCR, retaining productive beta sequences. Each CDR3 protein appears once, grouped with its most common genes and DNA. Here the sample has roughly 340,000 distinct CDR3 sequences; 15% to 20% occur a single time. The ten top clones hold roughly 40% of the sample. The chain links TRBV3-1 with TRBJ1-3; the D gene is possibly TRBD1, with 5 bases matching. The sequence came from a male patient aged 2-15 years who had a stem cell transplant for acute lymphoblastic leukemia, so the T cells may come from the graft donor. The material sequenced was PBMCs, mostly from graft donor cells, taken 360 days after TCRalphabeta/CD19-depleted stem cell transplant. Read as DNA, the sequence is TGTGCCAGCAGCCCAAGGGGCAGGGCTGACGGAAACACCATATATTTT. It codes for CASSPRGRADGNTIYF.